This TCR beta chain was identified in a study of PD-1 blockade in classical Hodgkin lymphoma. Study-wide results and caveats: Factors driving the repertoire differences, possibly disease activity or prior therapy, remain undefined.

The ends were cut back, 2 bases at V and 4 bases at J, with 12 bases in the middle. Germline-derived CDR1 and CDR2 are LNHNV and YYDKDF (reference sequence). This CDR3 has 15 residues. Repertoires were generated with immunoSEQ multiplex PCR, while TCRdb's copy carries only in-frame clones and drops some. The table has 40,000 to 50,000 clones, around 69% seen once. Described time point: cycle 4 day 1 (C4D1), after five to seven weeks of nivolumab. Every patient experienced relapse after autologous stem cell transplantation, and brentuximab vedotin exposure varied. As for this clone: Its specificity is unknown.

The input for sequencing was peripheral blood mononuclear cells (PBMCs), taken before the fourth cycle of nivolumab. The chain couples TRBV15 to TRBJ1-5; TRBD1 is a possible D gene (5 bases). This clonotype was obtained from a human donor with classical Hodgkin lymphoma. The CDR3 DNA reads TGTGCCACCAGCAGAACCGGGACGGAGAATCAGCCCCAGCATTTT. This codes for CATSRTGTENQPQHF.